Following are 9 T cell receptor beta chains from one sample sequenced in a study of blood T cell repertoires in COVID-19. This table comes from immunoSEQ multiplex PCR, and its TCRdb copy is limited to in-frame clones, with some not included. The sample records 54,000 or so clones, around 83% being singletons. Specimen: peripheral blood. Receptors were obtained from a woman aged 60-75 years with acute or convalescent COVID-19.

The chain recombines TRBV7-9 with TRBJ1-1; D gene unclear. CDR1 is SEHNR, CDR2 FQNEAQ, per germline (reference sequence). Trimming left V 3 bases short and J 5 bases short, with 10 bases between. CDR3 length: 13 amino acids. For the CDR3, the DNA is TGTGCCAGCAGCTTTTTCGGGTCGACTGAAGCTTTCTTT. Encoded protein: CASSFFGSTEAFF.

V and J are TRBV27 and TRBJ1-2; 7 bases are shared with TRBD1. The V and J ends lost 5 bases and 5 bases, in that order; junction bases with no gene match: 11. This CDR3 has 15 amino acids. Germline CDR1 and CDR2: MNHEY and SMNVEV (reference sequence). The CDR3 loop is CASSPGGAPLYGYTF. DNA of the CDR3: TGTGCCAGCAGTCCAGGGGGTGCCCCACTTTATGGCTACACCTTC.

This rearrangement joins TRBV14 to TRBJ2-1, with 13 positions matching TRBD2. V gave up 4 bases and J gave up 8 bases; unmatched junction bases: 8. Per the germline V gene, CDR1 is SGHDN and CDR2 is FVKESK. The CDR3 runs to 16 residues. CDR3 nucleotides: TGTGCCAGCAGCCCGTCACTAGCGGGGGGGATCGATGAGCAGTTCTTC. Encoded protein: CASSPSLAGGIDEQFF.

The chain has TRBV4-2 and TRBJ2-7; the match to TRBD1 covers 10 bases. Trimming removed 0 bases from V and 6 bases from J; junction bases left unmatched: 5. This CDR3 has 15 amino acids. CDR1 and CDR2 from the germline V gene are LGHNA and YNFKEQ. As DNA, the CDR3 is TGTGCCAGCAGCCAAGAGGCGGGACAGGGGCGCGAGCAGTACTTC. Translating it yields CASSQEAGQGREQYF.

The rearrangement joins TRBV6-5 to TRBJ2-3, with 13 bases fitting TRBD2. V dropped 4 bases and J dropped 2; count of bases not matched to a gene: 3. Germline CDR1 MNHEY, CDR2 SVGAGI. This CDR3 contains 16 residues. The CDR3 DNA reads as TGTGCCAGCAGTTCAGGACTAGCGGGGGACACAGATACGCAGTATTTT. This encodes CASSSGLAGDTDTQYF.

This chain links TRBV5-1 with TRBJ2-6; 12 nucleotides agree with TRBD1. The germline gives CDR1 SGHRS, CDR2 YFSETQ. This CDR3 region has 18 residues. V shed 1 base, J shed 4 bases, and the junction held 6 bases outside the gene matches. The DNA of the CDR3 is TGCGCCAGCAGCTTGCAGGGACAGGGGGCCGGAGGGGCCAACGTCCTGACTTTC. It translates to CASSLQGQGAGGANVLTF.

The chain's CDR3 is CASSSTSRVADTQYF. The CDR3 DNA reads TGTGCCAGCAGCTCGACTAGTCGGGTGGCAGATACGCAGTATTTT. The genes are TRBV5-8 and TRBJ2-3; D may be TRBD2 (6 bases). V lost 3 bases and J 4 bases, leaving 15 bases between the germline ends. There are 15 residues in the CDR3. Germline V CDR1 and CDR2: SGHTS, YDEGEE.

This sequence joins TRBV4-1 and TRBJ1-2; 9 bases fit TRBD1. The CDR3 is 15 residues long. Losses at the gene ends were 3 bases for V and 5 bases for J; bases not matched to a gene: 7. CDR1 is MGHRA, CDR2 YSYEKL, per germline. The CDR3 region is CASSQPDRGGYGYTF. For the CDR3, the DNA is TGCGCCAGCAGCCAGCCGGACAGGGGAGGTTATGGCTACACCTTC.

V usage is TRBV7-8 and J usage is TRBJ1-5, with 9 bases fitting TRBD1. Germline CDR1 reads SGHVS; CDR2 reads FQNEAQ. With V trimmed by 1 base and J by 7 bases, 8 bases remained unmatched. This CDR3 is built from 16 residues. This CDR3 is CASSLGVQGAKQPQHF. Written as DNA, the CDR3 is TGTGCCAGCAGCTTAGGGGTACAGGGGGCAAAGCAGCCCCAGCATTTT.